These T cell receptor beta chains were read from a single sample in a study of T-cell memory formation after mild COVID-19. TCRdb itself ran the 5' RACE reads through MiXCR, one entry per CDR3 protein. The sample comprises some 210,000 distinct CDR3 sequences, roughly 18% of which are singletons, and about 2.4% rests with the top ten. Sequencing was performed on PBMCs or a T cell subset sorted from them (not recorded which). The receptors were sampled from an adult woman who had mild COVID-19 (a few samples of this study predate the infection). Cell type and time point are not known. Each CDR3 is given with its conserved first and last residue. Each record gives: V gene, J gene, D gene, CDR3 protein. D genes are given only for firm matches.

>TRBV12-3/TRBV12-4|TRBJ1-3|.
CASSSPRGGARGNTIYF
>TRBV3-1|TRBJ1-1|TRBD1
CASSPLGQGGTEAFF
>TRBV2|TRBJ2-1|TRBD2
CASSEELAGADEQFF
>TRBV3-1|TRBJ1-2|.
CASSQEGIGYGYTF
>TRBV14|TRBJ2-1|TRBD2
CASSPWRESNEQFF
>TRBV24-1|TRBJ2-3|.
CATSDPRKGPGTDTQYF
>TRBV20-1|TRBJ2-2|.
CSALSPNTGELFF
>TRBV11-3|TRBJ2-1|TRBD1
CASSSSGTGGHEQFF
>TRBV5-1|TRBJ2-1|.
CASSLNRDEQFF
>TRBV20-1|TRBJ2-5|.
CSARDFDRLVGGQETQYF
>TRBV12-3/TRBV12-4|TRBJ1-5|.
CASTVSGNQPQHF
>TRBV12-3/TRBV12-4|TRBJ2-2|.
CASGRDYTGELFF
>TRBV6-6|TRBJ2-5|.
CASRGRETQYF
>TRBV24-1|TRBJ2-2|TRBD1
CATSDLDRLTNTGELFF
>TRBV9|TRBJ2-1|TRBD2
CASSVGLAGGSSYNEQFF
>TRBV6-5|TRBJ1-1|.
CASSYGFGVNTEAFF
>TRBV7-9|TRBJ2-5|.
CASSTGTQYF
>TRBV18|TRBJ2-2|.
CASSPAGRNTGELFF
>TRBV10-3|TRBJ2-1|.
CAISESMTRIYSEQFF
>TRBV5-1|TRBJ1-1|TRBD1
CASSLHRGPNTEAFF
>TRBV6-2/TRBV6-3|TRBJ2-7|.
CASSFRASYEQYF
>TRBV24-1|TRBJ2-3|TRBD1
CATSSRTGQAGRRTDTQYF
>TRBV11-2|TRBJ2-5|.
CASSLDRTVQETQYF
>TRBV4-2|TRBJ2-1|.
CASSQVGGGSYNEQFF
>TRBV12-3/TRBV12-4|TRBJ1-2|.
CASNFFQGYGYTF
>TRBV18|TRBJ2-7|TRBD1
CASSPDRGRNFEQYF
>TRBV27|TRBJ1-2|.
CASASQVRFNYGYTF
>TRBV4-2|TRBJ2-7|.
CASSQDERKQYF
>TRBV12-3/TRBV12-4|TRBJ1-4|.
CASSPVAEKLFF
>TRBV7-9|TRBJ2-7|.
CASSHGASEYEQYF
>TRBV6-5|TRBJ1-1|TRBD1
CASSYTGQGIEAFF
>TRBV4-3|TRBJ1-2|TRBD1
CASSQVHRGPYGYTF
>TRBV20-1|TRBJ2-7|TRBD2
CSARATPAGGLYEQYF
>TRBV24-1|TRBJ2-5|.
CATSAPPPGQETQYF
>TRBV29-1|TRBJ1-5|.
CSVRAGNQPQHF
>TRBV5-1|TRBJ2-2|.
CASSPQVAVGTGELFF
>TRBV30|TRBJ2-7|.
CAWSSRERDRRRGFYEQYF
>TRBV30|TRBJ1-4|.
CAWSVGGGTNEKLFF
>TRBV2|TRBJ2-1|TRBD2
CASSGTSGRDEQFF
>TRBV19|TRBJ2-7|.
CASSTSHNQYEQYF
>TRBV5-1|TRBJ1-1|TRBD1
CASSYLGQGSTEAFF
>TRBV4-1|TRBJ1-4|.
CASSQVLREKLFF
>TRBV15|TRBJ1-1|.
CATSNEVNTEAFF
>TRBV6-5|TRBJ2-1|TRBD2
CASRRLAANEQFF
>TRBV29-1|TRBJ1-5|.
CSVDLPRSNQPQHF
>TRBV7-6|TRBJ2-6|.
CASSLALGFGANVLTF
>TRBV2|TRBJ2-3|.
CASREAGSTDTQYF
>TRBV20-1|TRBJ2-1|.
CSAEGGDQYNEQFF
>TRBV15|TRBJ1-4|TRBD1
CATRKRQGFNEKLFF
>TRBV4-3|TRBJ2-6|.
CASSQEKARWGANVLTF
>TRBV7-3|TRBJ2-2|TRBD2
CASSVSGRYGELFF
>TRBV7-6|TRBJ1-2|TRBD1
CASSPRTGGYGYTF
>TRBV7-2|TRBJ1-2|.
CASSTGDRAYGYTF
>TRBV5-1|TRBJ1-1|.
CASSTPGGTEAFF
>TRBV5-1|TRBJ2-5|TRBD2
CASSLRGLAQETQYF
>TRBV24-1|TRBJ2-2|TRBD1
CATRDRLSGELFF
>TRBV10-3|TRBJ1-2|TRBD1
CAISGDRDGYTF